Described below is a single T cell receptor beta chain sequence and its context. V was pared by 2 bases and J by 7 bases, with 13 bases between. Germline V gene data show CDR1 as MNHEY and CDR2 as SMNVEV (reference sequence). The CDR3 has 14 amino acids. These data are taken from a study of blood T cell repertoires in COVID-19. The wider study: Samples of COVID-19 (acute and convalescent) were obtained from the United States, Italy and Spain. The analysed material was cDNA or gDNA that came from T cells, B-cell-depleted T cells, or PBMCs.

Original methodology: Reference gene primers were amplified, and this amplification served to estimate nucleated cell counts. TCRdb's table, derived via immunoSEQ multiplex PCR, lists solely in-frame clones and lacks some. Clonal size and the V and J genes are those of that table, whereas D and trimming came from the DNA. Of tens of thousands of clones listed, 88% are singletons. The sequence was obtained from a man in his fifties or sixties with acute or convalescent COVID-19. V gene TRBV27 combines with J gene TRBJ2-3; D might be TRBD2 (5 bases). Sequencing used peripheral blood. CDR3 nucleotide sequence: TGTGCCAGCAGTTTAAGTCAGCGGATCAATACGCAGTATTTT. Translation: CASSLSQRINTQYF.